This TCR beta chain was recovered during a study of CD8+CD57+ T cells in acquired aplastic anemia. A word on this clonotype: Its cognate antigen is unknown.

The sequenced patients had an expansion of CD8+CD57+ cells seen by flow cytometry. Receipt of therapy had not occurred in any patient by the time of blood sampling. J lost 4 bases, V lost 5 bases, and 9 bases had no gene match. The CDR3 sequence is 15 residues long. Germline V CDR1 and CDR2: SGDLS, YYNGEE. CDR3 and TCR beta VDJ profiling relied on genomic DNA as the template. One entry per CDR3 protein, called by TCRdb with MiXCR from the reads. The data contain more than 200,000 distinct CDR3 sequences, roughly 50% of them seen just once; the ten biggest clones take up around 20%. General study results and limits: About 30 CD8+ CDR3 sequences occurred in both the patients and the controls.

The specimen sequenced was sorted CD4+, CD8+, or CD8+CD57+ T cells (not recorded which) from PBMCs. The origin of this receptor is a human donor with aplastic anemia. This chain joins TRBV9 and TRBJ2-5, with 9 bases identical to TRBD1. The CDR3 spells CASSVQGALLETQYF. The CDR3 DNA is TGTGCCAGCAGTGTACAGGGGGCCCTCTTAGAGACCCAGTACTTC. Full variable domain (outside the CDR3, taken from reference TRBV9 and TRBJ2-5): DSGVTQTPKHLITATGQRVTLRCSPRSGDLSVYWYQQSLDQGLQFLIQYYNGEERAKGNILERFSAQQFPDLHSELNLSSLELGDSALYFCASSVQGALLETQYFGPGTRLLVL.